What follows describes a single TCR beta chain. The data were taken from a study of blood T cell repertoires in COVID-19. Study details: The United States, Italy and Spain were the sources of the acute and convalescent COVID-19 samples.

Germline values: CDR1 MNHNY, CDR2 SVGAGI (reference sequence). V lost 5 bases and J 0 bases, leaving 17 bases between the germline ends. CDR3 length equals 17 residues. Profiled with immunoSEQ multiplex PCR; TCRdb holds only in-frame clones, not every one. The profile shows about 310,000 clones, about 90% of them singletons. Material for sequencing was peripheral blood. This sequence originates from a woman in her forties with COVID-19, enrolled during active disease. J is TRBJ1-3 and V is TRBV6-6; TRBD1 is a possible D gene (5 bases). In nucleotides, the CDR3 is TGTGCCAGCAGTCAACGCCTAGACAGCCTCTCTGGAAACACCATATATTTT. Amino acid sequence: CASSQRLDSLSGNTIYF.